These T cell receptor beta chains were read from a single sample in a study of T cell responses to AZD1222 COVID-19 vaccine. Assay: immunoSEQ multiplex PCR; the TCRdb copy retains only in-frame clones and omits some. The repertoire includes 70,000 to 90,000 clones, approximately 89% of them detected once, and about 2.2% sits in the top ten. The source was peripheral blood, collected on day 0 of AZD1222 vaccination. Source of these receptors: an adult in good health. The CDR3 runs from the conserved cysteine through the conserved F or W. Fields, in order: J gene, D gene, V gene, clone size, CDR3 protein, CDR3 DNA. The D gene is left open where the match is weak. Expanded clones are given a class, and other clones once, few, many or no size at all.

j_gene: TRBJ1-5
d_gene: -
v_gene: TRBV6-5
abundance: -
CDR3aa: CASSRTDSNQPQHF
CDR3nt: TGTGCCAGCAGCAGGACAGATAGCAATCAGCCCCAGCATTTT

j_gene: TRBJ2-7
d_gene: -
v_gene: TRBV5-4
abundance: -
CDR3aa: CASSLGYEQYF
CDR3nt: TGTGCCAGCAGCTTGGGTTACGAGCAGTACTTC

j_gene: TRBJ1-5
d_gene: TRBD1
v_gene: TRBV19
abundance: -
CDR3aa: CASSFRGSGQPQHF
CDR3nt: TGTGCCAGTAGTTTCAGGGGGTCGGGCCAGCCCCAGCATTTT

j_gene: TRBJ2-4
d_gene: TRBD2
v_gene: TRBV7-2
abundance: -
CDR3aa: CASSFGLAGGENIQYF
CDR3nt: TGTGCCAGCAGCTTCGGACTAGCGGGAGGTGAAAACATTCAGTACTTC

j_gene: TRBJ1-4
d_gene: -
v_gene: TRBV7-9
abundance: -
CDR3aa: CASSYREPLIPSEKLFF
CDR3nt: TGTGCCAGCAGCTACCGGGAACCCCTAATCCCCAGTGAAAAACTGTTTTTT

j_gene: TRBJ1-1
d_gene: TRBD1
v_gene: TRBV27
abundance: -
CDR3aa: CASRVSGQVFPNTEAFF
CDR3nt: TGTGCCAGCAGAGTGTCTGGACAGGTATTTCCGAACACTGAAGCTTTCTTT

j_gene: TRBJ2-2
d_gene: -
v_gene: TRBV5-4
abundance: -
CDR3aa: CASSLWGTQNTGELFF
CDR3nt: TGTGCCAGCAGCTTGTGGGGGACGCAGAACACCGGGGAGCTGTTTTTT

j_gene: TRBJ1-6
d_gene: TRBD1
v_gene: TRBV15
abundance: -
CDR3aa: CATSREDRGGSPLHF
CDR3nt: TGTGCCACCAGCAGAGAGGACAGGGGTGGCTCACCCCTCCACTTT

j_gene: TRBJ2-7
d_gene: TRBD1
v_gene: TRBV3-1/TRBV3-2
abundance: once
CDR3aa: CASSRGQGSYEQYF
CDR3nt: TGTGCCAGCAGCCGCGGACAGGGGAGCTACGAGCAGTACTTC

j_gene: TRBJ1-3
d_gene: TRBD1
v_gene: TRBV7-2
abundance: once
CDR3aa: CASSPQTGTRNTIYF
CDR3nt: TGTGCCAGCAGCCCACAGACAGGGACGAGAAACACCATATATTTT

j_gene: TRBJ2-5
d_gene: -
v_gene: TRBV7-7
abundance: -
CDR3aa: CASSLFGTEETQYF
CDR3nt: TGTGCCAGCAGCTTATTTGGGACTGAAGAGACCCAGTACTTC

j_gene: TRBJ2-5
d_gene: -
v_gene: TRBV9
abundance: -
CDR3aa: CASSVAGIWETQYF
CDR3nt: TGTGCCAGCAGCGTAGCAGGGATATGGGAGACCCAGTACTTC

j_gene: TRBJ2-3
d_gene: -
v_gene: TRBV2
abundance: few
CDR3aa: CASSVGASTDTQYF
CDR3nt: TGTGCCAGCAGTGTGGGGGCGTCCACAGATACGCAGTATTTT

j_gene: TRBJ1-1
d_gene: TRBD1
v_gene: TRBV6-5
abundance: -
CDR3aa: CASSFQDRGNTEAFF
CDR3nt: TGTGCCAGCAGTTTCCAGGACAGGGGGAACACTGAAGCTTTCTTT

j_gene: TRBJ2-1
d_gene: -
v_gene: TRBV19
abundance: -
CDR3aa: CASSEGGSYNEQFF
CDR3nt: TGTGCCAGTAGTGAGGGGGGTTCCTACAATGAGCAGTTCTTC

j_gene: TRBJ1-2
d_gene: TRBD1
v_gene: TRBV27
abundance: -
CDR3aa: CASSSPSQGAYGYTF
CDR3nt: TGTGCCAGCAGTTCCCCATCACAGGGGGCCTATGGCTACACCTTC

j_gene: TRBJ1-2
d_gene: -
v_gene: TRBV5-6
abundance: -
CDR3aa: CASSLVGVSYGYTF
CDR3nt: TGTGCCAGCAGCTTGGTAGGGGTCTCCTATGGCTACACCTTC

j_gene: TRBJ2-3
d_gene: TRBD2
v_gene: TRBV2
abundance: few
CDR3aa: CASSGGSGSSGGHDTQYF
CDR3nt: TGTGCCAGCAGTGGGGGTAGCGGGAGTAGTGGGGGTCACGATACGCAGTATTTT

j_gene: TRBJ2-2
d_gene: -
v_gene: TRBV4-2
abundance: -
CDR3aa: CASSQGGTGELFF
CDR3nt: TGTGCCAGCAGCCAAGGCGGCACCGGGGAGCTGTTTTTT

j_gene: TRBJ2-5
d_gene: TRBD1
v_gene: TRBV7-9
abundance: -
CDR3aa: CASSFLQGAGTQYF
CDR3nt: TGTGCCAGCAGCTTTCTACAGGGGGCAGGGACCCAGTACTTC

j_gene: TRBJ2-2
d_gene: -
v_gene: TRBV11-2
abundance: -
CDR3aa: CASSYGSAGELFF
CDR3nt: TGTGCCAGCAGCTATGGCTCTGCCGGGGAGCTGTTTTTT

j_gene: TRBJ1-2
d_gene: -
v_gene: TRBV4-1
abundance: -
CDR3aa: CASSQEGYGYTF
CDR3nt: TGCGCCAGCAGCCAAGAGGGCTATGGCTACACCTTC

j_gene: TRBJ1-3
d_gene: TRBD1
v_gene: TRBV7-2
abundance: -
CDR3aa: CASSSIGTASSGNTIYF
CDR3nt: TGTGCCAGCAGCTCGATTGGGACAGCGAGCTCTGGAAACACCATATATTTT

j_gene: TRBJ1-2
d_gene: TRBD1
v_gene: TRBV7-9
abundance: -
CDR3aa: CASSPSFDRGIGYTF
CDR3nt: TGTGCCAGCAGCCCATCCTTTGACAGGGGAATTGGCTACACCTTC

j_gene: TRBJ2-3
d_gene: -
v_gene: TRBV11-2
abundance: -
CDR3aa: CASSLVSGTDTQYF
CDR3nt: TGTGCCAGCAGCTTAGTTAGCGGCACAGATACGCAGTATTTT

j_gene: TRBJ2-1
d_gene: -
v_gene: TRBV11-2
abundance: -
CDR3aa: CASSLMNANNEQFF
CDR3nt: TGTGCCAGCAGCTTAATGAACGCCAACAATGAGCAGTTCTTC

j_gene: TRBJ2-5
d_gene: -
v_gene: TRBV4-1
abundance: -
CDR3aa: CASSQSGTGYQETQYF
CDR3nt: TGCGCCAGCAGCCAATCCGGGACTGGCTACCAAGAGACCCAGTACTTC

j_gene: TRBJ1-1
d_gene: TRBD1
v_gene: TRBV6-4
abundance: -
CDR3aa: CASSPGTGYEAFF
CDR3nt: TGTGCCAGCAGTCCCGGGACAGGGTATGAAGCTTTCTTT

j_gene: TRBJ2-7
d_gene: TRBD2
v_gene: TRBV3-1/TRBV3-2
abundance: -
CDR3aa: CASGLGASYEQYF
CDR3nt: TGTGCCAGCGGACTAGGGGCCTCCTACGAGCAGTACTTC

j_gene: TRBJ1-5
d_gene: TRBD1
v_gene: TRBV5-1
abundance: -
CDR3aa: CASSRTGGVDQPQHF
CDR3nt: TGCGCCAGCAGCCGGACAGGGGGCGTGGATCAGCCCCAGCATTTT

j_gene: TRBJ1-2
d_gene: -
v_gene: TRBV4-1
abundance: -
CDR3aa: CASSQDGDSYGYTF
CDR3nt: TGCGCCAGCAGCCAAGATGGTGACAGCTATGGCTACACCTTC

j_gene: TRBJ1-5
d_gene: -
v_gene: TRBV6-5
abundance: -
CDR3aa: CASSLGRFSNQPQHF
CDR3nt: TGTGCCAGCAGTCTGGGCCGTTTCAGCAATCAGCCCCAGCATTTT

j_gene: TRBJ2-1
d_gene: -
v_gene: TRBV2
abundance: -
CDR3aa: CASSGQSKYNEQFF
CDR3nt: TGTGCCAGCAGTGGACAGTCCAAATACAATGAGCAGTTCTTC

j_gene: TRBJ1-4
d_gene: -
v_gene: TRBV4-1
abundance: -
CDR3aa: CASSRGYTATNEKLFF
CDR3nt: TGCGCCAGCAGCCGAGGCTACACGGCAACTAATGAAAAACTGTTTTTT

j_gene: TRBJ1-1
d_gene: -
v_gene: TRBV29-1
abundance: -
CDR3aa: CSVTRGTEAFF
CDR3nt: TGCAGCGTTACCAGGGGCACTGAAGCTTTCTTT

j_gene: TRBJ1-2
d_gene: -
v_gene: TRBV6-1
abundance: -
CDR3aa: CASSETGRDGYTF
CDR3nt: TGTGCCAGCAGTGAAACGGGCAGGGATGGCTACACCTTC

j_gene: TRBJ1-5
d_gene: TRBD1
v_gene: TRBV18
abundance: -
CDR3aa: CASSPRQGARGNQPQHF
CDR3nt: TGTGCCAGCTCACCTAGACAGGGGGCGCGAGGCAATCAGCCCCAGCATTTT

j_gene: TRBJ1-1
d_gene: -
v_gene: TRBV7-2
abundance: -
CDR3aa: CASREDWNTEAFF
CDR3nt: TGTGCCAGCAGAGAGGACTGGAACACTGAAGCTTTCTTT

j_gene: TRBJ1-6
d_gene: -
v_gene: TRBV18
abundance: -
CDR3aa: CASSPWGRDDSPLHF
CDR3nt: TGTGCCAGCTCACCGTGGGGGCGGGATGATTCACCCCTCCACTTT

j_gene: TRBJ1-2
d_gene: TRBD1
v_gene: TRBV15
abundance: -
CDR3aa: CATSRYTGGESYTF
CDR3nt: TGTGCCACCAGCAGATACACAGGGGGCGAAAGCTACACCTTC

j_gene: TRBJ2-7
d_gene: -
v_gene: TRBV28
abundance: -
CDR3aa: CASRLGIYEQYF
CDR3nt: TGTGCCAGCAGACTGGGAATCTACGAGCAGTACTTC

j_gene: TRBJ2-7
d_gene: -
v_gene: TRBV30
abundance: -
CDR3aa: CAWSVGGSSYEQYF
CDR3nt: TGTGCCTGGAGTGTAGGAGGGAGCTCCTACGAGCAGTACTTC

j_gene: TRBJ2-2
d_gene: -
v_gene: TRBV19
abundance: -
CDR3aa: CASKFQTGANTGELFF
CDR3nt: TGTGCCAGTAAATTCCAGACAGGAGCTAACACCGGGGAGCTGTTTTTT

j_gene: TRBJ2-2
d_gene: -
v_gene: TRBV5-6
abundance: -
CDR3aa: CASSLRWIGELFF
CDR3nt: TGTGCCAGCAGCTTGAGGTGGATCGGGGAGCTGTTTTTT

j_gene: TRBJ2-7
d_gene: -
v_gene: TRBV7-2
abundance: few
CDR3aa: CASSPNQGMYEQYF
CDR3nt: TGTGCCAGCAGTCCTAATCAGGGGATGTACGAGCAGTACTTC

j_gene: TRBJ2-5
d_gene: TRBD2
v_gene: TRBV5-1
abundance: -
CDR3aa: CASSLGWTSGSQETQYF
CDR3nt: TGCGCCAGCAGCCTCGGTTGGACTAGCGGGAGCCAAGAGACCCAGTACTTC

j_gene: TRBJ1-1
d_gene: TRBD1
v_gene: TRBV18
abundance: -
CDR3aa: CASSLTGEQGESAAFF
CDR3nt: TGTGCCAGCTCACTAACAGGAGAACAGGGGGAGAGTGCGGCTTTCTTT

j_gene: TRBJ2-2
d_gene: -
v_gene: TRBV7-2
abundance: -
CDR3aa: CASTRGQNTGELFF
CDR3nt: TGTGCCAGCACGCGGGGACAAAACACCGGGGAGCTGTTTTTT

j_gene: TRBJ1-4
d_gene: -
v_gene: TRBV11-2
abundance: -
CDR3aa: CASSFRQAEKLFF
CDR3nt: TGTGCCAGCAGCTTCCGACAAGCGGAAAAACTGTTTTTT

j_gene: TRBJ2-6
d_gene: -
v_gene: TRBV19
abundance: -
CDR3aa: CASRFPSGANVLTF
CDR3nt: TGTGCCAGTAGATTCCCCTCTGGGGCCAACGTCCTGACTTTC